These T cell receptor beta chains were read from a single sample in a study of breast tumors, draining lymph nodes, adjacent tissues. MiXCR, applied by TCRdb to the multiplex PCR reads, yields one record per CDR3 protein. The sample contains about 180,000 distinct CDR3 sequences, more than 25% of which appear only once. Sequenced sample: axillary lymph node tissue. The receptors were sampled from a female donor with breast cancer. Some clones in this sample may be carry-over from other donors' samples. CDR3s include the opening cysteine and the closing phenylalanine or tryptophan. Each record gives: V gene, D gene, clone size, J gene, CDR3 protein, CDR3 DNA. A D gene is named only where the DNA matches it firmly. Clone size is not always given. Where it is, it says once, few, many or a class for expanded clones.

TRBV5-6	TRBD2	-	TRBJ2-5	CASSLLRPPETSGDETQYF	TGTGCCAGCAGCTTATTAAGGCCGCCCGAGACTAGCGGGGACGAGACCCAGTACTTC
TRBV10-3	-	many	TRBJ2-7	CAISDTAGRSYEQYF	TGTGCCATCAGTGATACGGCGGGGCGATCCTACGAGCAGTACTTC
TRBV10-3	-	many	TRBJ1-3	CAIGQRNTIYF	TGTGCCATCGGACAGAGAAACACCATATATTTT
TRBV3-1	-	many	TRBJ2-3	CASSQNSGAPDTQYF	TGTGCCAGCAGCCAAAATTCGGGGGCCCCAGATACGCAGTATTTT
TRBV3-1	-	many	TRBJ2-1	CASSQNSEDEQFF	TGTGCCAGCAGCCAAAATTCGGAGGACGAGCAGTTCTTC
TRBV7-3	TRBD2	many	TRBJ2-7	CASSPLAGPGYEQYF	TGTGCCAGCAGCCCCCTAGCGGGCCCTGGCTACGAGCAGTACTTC
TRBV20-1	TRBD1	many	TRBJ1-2	CSARIPTPDRGDTNYGYTF	TGCAGTGCACGAATCCCCACCCCGGACAGGGGGGATACTAACTATGGCTACACCTTC
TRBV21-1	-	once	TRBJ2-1	CASSSGRPSSYNEQFF	TGTGCCAGCAGTAGCGGGAGGCCGAGCTCCTACAATGAGCAGTTCTTC
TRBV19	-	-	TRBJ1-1	CASSTLSDRNTEAFF	TGTGCCAGTAGTACCCTCTCGGACAGGAACACTGAAGCTTTCTTT
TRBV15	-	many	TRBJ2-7	CATSRDAEVAPTYEQYF	TGTGCCACCAGCAGGGATGCTGAGGTAGCGCCGACCTACGAGCAGTACTTC
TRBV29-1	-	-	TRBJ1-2	CSRDRGYGCTF	-
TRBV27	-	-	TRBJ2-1	CASSYPGENGQLF	TGTGCCAGCAGTTATCCGGGGGAGAATGGGCAGCTCTTC
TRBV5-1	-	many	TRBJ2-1	CASSLVGIYNEQFF	TGCGCCAGCAGCTTGGTTGGGATTTACAATGAGCAGTTCTTC
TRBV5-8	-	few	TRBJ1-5	CASSLGGISNQPQHF	TGTGCCAGCAGCTTGGGAGGAATTAGCAATCAGCCCCAGCATTTT
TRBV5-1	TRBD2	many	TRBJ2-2	CASSQQGTSGGNTGELFF	TGCGCCAGCAGCCAACAAGGGACTAGCGGGGGTAACACCGGGGAGCTGTTTTTT
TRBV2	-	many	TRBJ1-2	CASSEAQRLYTF	TGTGCCAGCAGTGAAGCGCAACGCCTGTACACCTTC
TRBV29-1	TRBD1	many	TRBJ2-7	CSVWGQGSYEQYF	TGCAGCGTTTGGGGACAGGGTTCCTACGAGCAGTACTTC
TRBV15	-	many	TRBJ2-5	CATSRSPDFGETQYF	TGTGCCACCAGCAGGTCCCCTGACTTTGGAGAGACCCAGTACTTC
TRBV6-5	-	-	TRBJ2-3	CASSHSGSGTDTQYF	TGTGCCAGCAGTCACTCAGGGTCAGGGACAGATACGCAGTATTTT
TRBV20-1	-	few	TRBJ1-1	CSARRGRGVAEAFF	TGCAGTGCTAGACGGGGCAGGGGAGTCGCTGAAGCTTTCTTT
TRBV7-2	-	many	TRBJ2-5	CASSVSKETQYF	TGTGCCAGCAGCGTCAGCAAAGAGACCCAGTACTTC
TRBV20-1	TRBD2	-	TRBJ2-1	CSALTRRFSGGGTYNEQFF	TGCAGTGCTCTCACACGGAGGTTTAGCGGCGGGGGTACTTACAATGAGCAGTTCTTC
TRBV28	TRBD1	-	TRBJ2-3	CASIPSQGARTDTQYF	TGTGCCAGCATACCCTCCCAGGGGGCCCGCACAGATACGCAGTATTTT
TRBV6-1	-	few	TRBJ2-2	CASSEDHRTGELFF	TGTGCCAGCAGTGAAGATCACCGCACCGGGGAGCTGTTTTTT
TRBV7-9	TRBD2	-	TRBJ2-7	CASSPQSQASGRASYEQYF	TGTGCCAGCAGCCCCCAGTCCCAGGCCAGCGGGAGGGCGTCCTACGAGCAGTACTTC
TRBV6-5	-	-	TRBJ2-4	CASTADGGIQYF	TGTGCCAGCACTGCTGATGGGGGCATTCAGTACTTC
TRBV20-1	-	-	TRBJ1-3	CSARALGNTIYF	TGCAGTGCTAGAGCCCTAGGCAACACCATATATTTT
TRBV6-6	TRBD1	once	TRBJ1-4	CANTEQGRFEKLLF	TGTGCCAACACCGAACAGGGGAGGTTTGAAAAACTGCTTTTT
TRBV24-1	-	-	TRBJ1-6	CATMGTGVEPNSPLHF	TGTGCCACCATGGGTACCGGGGTCGAACCAAATTCACCCCTCCACTTT
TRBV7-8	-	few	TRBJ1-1	CASSLAGRGVSEAFF	TGTGCCAGCAGCTTAGCTGGCAGGGGTGTATCTGAAGCTTTCTTT
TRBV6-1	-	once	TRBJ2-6	CAIHPGLCSGANVLTF	TGTGCCATACATCCCGGGCTGTGCTCTGGGGCCAACGTCCTGACTTTC
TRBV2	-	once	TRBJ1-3	CASSEAPPGAGNTIYF	TGTGCCAGCAGTGAAGCCCCCCCAGGGGCTGGAAACACCATATATTTT
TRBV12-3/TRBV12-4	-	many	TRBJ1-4	CASSMAGQPNEKLFF	TGTGCCAGCAGTATGGCCGGACAGCCAAATGAAAAACTGTTTTTT
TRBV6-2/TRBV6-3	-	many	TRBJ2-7	CASTYGGHYEQYF	TGTGCCAGCACCTACGGGGGGCACTACGAGCAGTACTTC
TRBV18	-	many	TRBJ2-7	CASSPPAAYEQYF	TGTGCCAGCTCACCACCGGCAGCATACGAGCAGTACTTC